This entry features one T cell receptor (beta chain) sequence. V was pared by 2 bases and J by 8 bases, with 10 bases between. Germline values: CDR1 SGHVS, CDR2 FQNEAQ. The CDR3 length is 13 residues. This specimen belongs to a study of shared clonotypes between healthy human individuals. Sequencing used immunoSEQ multiplex PCR; TCRdb keeps in-frame clones, though not all of them. The repertoire includes some 2 million clones, about 95% of them detected once, and roughly 1% sits in the top ten. CD45RO negativity and positive selection for CCR7 defined naive CD8 cells, a population that excluded terminally differentiated effector memory CD45RA+ cells. Donors were healthy HIV-negative adults without recently reported acute infections or vaccinations.

The sequenced material came from naive CD8+ T cells sorted from blood. The origin of this receptor is a man between 18 and 29 years old in good health. The V gene is TRBV7-8, the J gene TRBJ2-1, with no clear D. CDR3 nucleotides: TGTGCCAGCAGCTTAATAAGGACGGATGAGCAGTTCTTC. It yields the protein CASSLIRTDEQFF.